This T cell receptor beta chain was sequenced during a study of regulatory T cells in long-lasting Graves disease. General study results and limits: TCR diversity in persistent Graves' patients was below that of newly diagnosed ones.

The time point was: persistent/refractory GD, antithyroid drugs over 5 years with positive TRAb. Researchers made the TCR library from RNA that was extracted from PBMCs. The collection involved drawing nine milliliters of peripheral blood into EDTA tubes. Turning to this clonotype: Its antigen is still unknown.

CDR3 size: 16 residues. Germline V lookup: CDR1 SGHTA, CDR2 FQGTGA. V lost 0 bases and J 5 bases, leaving 13 bases between the germline ends. Construction of TCR beta libraries relied on iRepertoire HTBI primers and on Arm-PCR targeting CDR3 regions. MiXCR was run by TCRdb on the multiplex PCR reads, yielding one entry per CDR3 protein. The sample lists about 400,000 distinct CDR3 sequences; around 21% were seen once. The rearrangement joins TRBV7-3 to TRBJ2-2; a weak D match, TRBD1 (6 bases). This receptor was taken from a female donor with Graves disease. Sequencing was performed on peripheral blood mononuclear cells (PBMCs), taken when the disease was refractory, from a patient treated with antithyroid drugs. The CDR3 loop is CASSLTIRQATGELFF. The CDR3 DNA reads as TGTGCCAGCAGCTTAACGATAAGACAGGCGACCGGGGAGCTGTTTTTT.